These T cell receptor beta chains were read from a single sample in a study of T cell responses to AZD1222 COVID-19 vaccine. Assay: immunoSEQ multiplex PCR; the TCRdb copy retains only in-frame clones and omits some. The profile shows roughly 190,000 clones, 85% to 95% of them singletons. The sample here was peripheral blood, taken on day 0 of AZD1222 vaccination. The receptor set was obtained from an adult in good health. Both conserved end residues are part of each CDR3. D genes are given only for firm matches. Only part of the rows carry a size: once, few, many, or a class if the clone is expanded.

TRBJ1-1 TRBD1 TRBV29-1 NA CSSSGGWVNTEAFF TGCAGTTCTTCAGGGGGGTGGGTGAACACTGAAGCTTTCTTT
TRBJ1-5 NA TRBV6-5 NA CASSPPGFQPQHF TGTGCCAGCAGTCCACCAGGGTTTCAGCCCCAGCATTTT
TRBJ1-2 TRBD1 TRBV27 NA CASSSHHRGEDYGYTF TGTGCCAGCAGTTCCCACCACAGGGGCGAAGACTATGGCTACACCTTC
TRBJ1-1 NA TRBV12-3/TRBV12-4 few CASSLFSTEAFF TGTGCCAGCAGTTTATTTAGCACTGAAGCTTTCTTT
TRBJ1-2 NA TRBV6-5 NA CASSSLGAIAYGYTF TGTGCCAGCAGTTCCCTAGGCGCGATTGCTTATGGCTACACCTTC
TRBJ1-2 TRBD1 TRBV6-2/TRBV6-3 NA CASSYRQGIYGYTF TGTGCCAGCAGTTACCGACAGGGCATCTATGGCTACACCTTC
TRBJ1-1 NA TRBV7-9 NA CASTLGGGRNTEAFF TGTGCCAGCACCCTTGGGGGGGGGCGGAACACTGAAGCTTTCTTT
TRBJ2-6 NA TRBV5-1 NA CASSSDRPSGANVLTF TGCGCCAGCAGCTCTGACAGGCCCTCTGGGGCCAACGTCCTGACTTTC
TRBJ2-5 TRBD2 TRBV29-1 NA CSVQLAYGKETQYF TGCAGCGTTCAACTAGCGTACGGAAAAGAGACCCAGTACTTC
TRBJ1-2 TRBD1 TRBV19 NA CASSVGQGLRGYTF TGTGCCAGTAGTGTGGGACAGGGGTTAAGGGGCTACACCTTC
TRBJ1-3 NA TRBV7-9 NA CASSPRGAGGNTIYF TGTGCCAGCAGCCCAAGAGGGGCTGGCGGAAACACCATATATTTT
TRBJ1-4 NA TRBV7-9 NA CASSRESKKLFF TGTGCCAGCAGCCGGGAGTCGAAAAAACTGTTTTTT
TRBJ2-7 TRBD1 TRBV4-2 NA CASSQVTTGTGKYEQYF TGTGCCAGCAGCCAAGTGACTACCGGGACAGGGAAATACGAGCAGTACTTC
TRBJ2-3 TRBD2 TRBV29-1 NA CSVGASGGATDTQYF TGCAGCGTGGGTGCTAGCGGGGGGGCCACAGATACGCAGTATTTT
TRBJ1-5 NA TRBV13 NA CASSLKGYSNQPQHF TGTGCCAGCAGCTTAAAGGGATATAGCAATCAGCCCCAGCATTTT
TRBJ2-1 NA TRBV9 NA CASSVASLNEQFF TGTGCCAGCAGCGTAGCTTCTCTAAATGAGCAGTTCTTC
TRBJ1-3 TRBD1 TRBV18 NA CASSPQGAPGNTIYF TGTGCCAGCTCACCACAGGGGGCTCCTGGAAACACCATATATTTT
TRBJ1-3 NA TRBV19 NA CASSISRVAGNTIYF TGTGCCAGTAGTATCTCTAGGGTAGCTGGAAACACCATATATTTT
TRBJ2-5 NA TRBV5-1 NA CASSLRQLQETQYF TGCGCCAGCAGCTTGAGACAGCTCCAAGAGACCCAGTACTTC
TRBJ1-1 NA TRBV23-1 NA CASSQSVKGTEAFF TGCGCCAGCAGTCAATCTGTCAAGGGGACAGAAGCTTTCTTT
TRBJ1-4 NA TRBV5-5 NA CASRRTDPEKLFF TGTGCCAGCAGGCGGACCGATCCTGAAAAACTGTTTTTT
TRBJ2-4 TRBD2 TRBV5-1 NA CASSPVSGGAKNIQYF TGCGCCAGCAGCCCGGTGTCGGGGGGAGCCAAAAACATTCAGTACTTC
TRBJ1-1 NA TRBV5-4 once CASSFGILRQAHTNTEAFF TGTGCCAGCAGCTTTGGAATATTAAGACAGGCCCACACGAACACTGAAGCTTTCTTT
TRBJ2-1 TRBD1 TRBV9 NA CASSVGQSSYNEQFF TGTGCCAGCAGCGTGGGACAGAGCTCCTACAATGAGCAGTTCTTC
TRBJ1-2 NA TRBV19 NA CASSSLDGGYTF TGTGCCAGTAGTTCCCTGGACGGTGGCTACACCTTC
TRBJ1-4 NA TRBV2 NA CATSFLQGPPNEKLFF TGTGCCACCAGTTTCTTACAGGGCCCGCCCAATGAAAAACTGTTTTTT
TRBJ2-6 NA TRBV5-4 NA CASSSGPDTSGANVLTF TGTGCCAGCAGCTCGGGACCGGACACCTCTGGGGCCAACGTCCTGACTTTC
TRBJ2-1 TRBD2 TRBV19 NA CASSIGTSSPNEQFF TGTGCCAGTAGTATCGGGACTAGCAGCCCCAATGAGCAGTTCTTC
TRBJ1-5 NA TRBV6-2/TRBV6-3 NA CASSYGQAPYQPQHF TGTGCCAGCAGTTACGGGCAGGCACCCTATCAGCCCCAGCATTTT
TRBJ1-1 NA TRBV28 once CASSLMLSAAAFF TGTGCCAGCAGTTTAATGTTGTCAGCCGCAGCTTTCTTT
TRBJ2-2 NA TRBV7-9 NA CASSLLTGELFF TGTGCCAGCAGCTTGTTGACCGGGGAGCTGTTTTTT
TRBJ1-1 NA TRBV5-1 NA CASSLVANTEAFF TGCGCCAGCAGCTTGGTGGCGAACACTGAAGCTTTCTTT
TRBJ1-2 TRBD1 TRBV19 NA CASSAGTAYGYTF TGTGCCAGTAGTGCAGGGACAGCCTATGGCTACACCTTC
TRBJ1-5 NA TRBV28 NA CASSNGHSNQPQHF TGTGCCAGCAGCAATGGACATAGTAATCAGCCCCAGCATTTT
TRBJ1-1 NA TRBV3-1/TRBV3-2 NA CASSQEGHEAFF TGTGCCAGCAGCCAAGAAGGTCACGAAGCTTTCTTT
TRBJ1-5 TRBD1 TRBV5-1 NA CASDRVQPQHF TGCGCCAGCGACAGGGTTCAGCCCCAGCATTTT
TRBJ1-5 NA TRBV12-3/TRBV12-4 NA CASSPGGNQPQHF TGTGCCAGCAGCCCGGGTGGCAATCAGCCCCAGCATTTT
TRBJ1-2 NA TRBV19 once CASSIERGGNYGYTF TGTGCCAGTAGTATAGAAAGGGGGGGGAACTATGGCTACACCTTC
TRBJ1-6 NA TRBV18 NA CASSPLKGEAAPLHF TGTGCCAGCTCACCACTGAAAGGGGAGGCGGCACCCCTCCACTTT
TRBJ2-7 NA TRBV27 NA CASSPSGAVYEQYF TGTGCCAGCAGTCCGTCCGGGGCTGTCTACGAGCAGTACTTC
TRBJ1-6 NA TRBV21-1 NA CASSHRPEIGQTSPLHF TGTGCCAGCAGCCACCGACCTGAGATAGGACAGACATCACCCCTCCACTTT
TRBJ1-5 TRBD1 TRBV30 once CACSGQHQPQHF TGTGCCTGTTCGGGACAGCATCAGCCCCAGCATTTT
TRBJ1-2 NA TRBV28 NA CASSFFRTVDFNYGYTF TGTGCCAGCAGTTTCTTTCGGACAGTCGATTTTAACTATGGCTACACCTTC
TRBJ2-3 TRBD1 TRBV5-1 NA CASSLATQGAGTDTQYF TGCGCCAGCAGCTTAGCAACCCAGGGGGCCGGCACAGATACGCAGTATTTT
TRBJ2-6 NA TRBV12-5 NA CASGFGPSAGANVLTF TGTGCTAGTGGTTTTGGCCCTTCTGCTGGGGCCAACGTCCTGACTTTC
TRBJ1-4 NA TRBV7-9 NA CASSLSGGTRQEKLFF TGTGCCAGCAGCTTATCCGGGGGGACAAGACAGGAAAAACTGTTTTTT
TRBJ2-3 NA TRBV5-6 NA CASSLGGARTRTDTQYF TGTGCCAGCAGCTTGGGGGGGGCTCGCACTCGCACAGATACGCAGTATTTT